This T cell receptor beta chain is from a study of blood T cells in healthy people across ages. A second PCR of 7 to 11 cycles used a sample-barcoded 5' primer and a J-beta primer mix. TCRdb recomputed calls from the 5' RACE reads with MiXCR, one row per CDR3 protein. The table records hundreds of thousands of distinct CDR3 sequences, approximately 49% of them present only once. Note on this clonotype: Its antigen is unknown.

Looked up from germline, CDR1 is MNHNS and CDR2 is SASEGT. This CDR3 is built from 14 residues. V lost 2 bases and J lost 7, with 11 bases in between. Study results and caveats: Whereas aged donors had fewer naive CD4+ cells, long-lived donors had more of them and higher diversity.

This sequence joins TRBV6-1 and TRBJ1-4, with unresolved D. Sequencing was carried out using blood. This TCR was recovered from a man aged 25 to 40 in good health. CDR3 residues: CASSELGGIEKLFF. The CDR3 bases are TGTGCCAGCAGTGAACTGGGCGGGATTGAAAAACTGTTTTTT.